Following are 11 T cell receptor beta chains from one sample sequenced in a study of T-cell reconstitution after alpha-beta-depleted transplantation in children. TCRbeta library preparation incorporated unique molecular identifiers. TCRdb fed the PCR reads into MiXCR, producing one record per CDR3 protein. Of 90,000 to 150,000 distinct CDR3 sequences in the sample, roughly 23% were seen once. The sample was PBMCs, mostly from graft donor cells, taken 180 days after TCRalphabeta/CD19-depleted stem cell transplant. The source of these receptors is a male patient aged 2-10 years who had a stem cell transplant for chronic granulomatous disease, so the T cells may come from the graft donor.

The V and J genes are TRBV4-3 and TRBJ2-5, with D possibly being TRBD1 or TRBD2 (5 bases each). From germline, CDR1 is LGHNA and CDR2 YSLEER. V shed 0 bases and J shed 2 bases, with 16 bases lying between them. The CDR3 is made up of 17 amino acids. The CDR3 is CASSQELLGTGQETQYF. In DNA, the CDR3 is TGCGCCAGCAGCCAAGAACTTTTGGGGACGGGGCAAGAGACCCAGTACTTC.

A few counts support this clonotype. V is TRBV10-3 and J is TRBJ2-1; D perhaps matches TRBD2 (6 bases). The germline V gene has CDR1 ENHRY and CDR2 SYGVKD. The CDR3 consists of 14 residues. Trimming pared 4 bases from V and 8 bases from J, leaving 15 bases between. The CDR3 DNA reads TGTGCCATCAGTGGACTAGGGAATTTCGATGAGCAGTTCTTC. Translated, it gives CAISGLGNFDEQFF.

This clonotype was recorded at least ten times. The J gene is TRBJ2-5, the V gene TRBV10-3; D perhaps matches TRBD1 (5 bases). The CDR3 is 14 amino acids. Germline loops: CDR1 ENHRY, CDR2 SYGVKD. V gave up 3 bases and J gave up 1 base, with 9 bases separating them. CDR3 sequence (DNA): TGTGCCATCAGTGATGACAGCTCCCAAGAGACCCAGTACTTC. Translation: CAISDDSSQETQYF.

This chain uses TRBV7-9 with TRBJ2-7; TRBD1 matches 10 bases. Germline loops: CDR1 SEHNR, CDR2 FQNEAQ (reference sequence). The CDR3 is 14 amino acids. V gave up 3 bases and J gave up 5 bases; unmatched junction bases: 4. CDR3 in amino acids: CASSLDRGDHEQYF. The CDR3 DNA reads as TGTGCCAGCAGCTTGGACAGGGGGGACCACGAGCAGTACTTC. Full variable domain (remainder filled in from reference TRBV7-9 and TRBJ2-7): DTGVSQNPRHKITKRGQNVTFRCDPISEHNRLYWYRQTLGQGPEFLTYFQNEAQLEKSRLLSDRFSAERPKGSFSTLEIQRTEQGDSAMYLCASSLDRGDHEQYFGPGTRLTVT.

This clonotype was counted between two and nine times. The rearrangement links TRBV29-1 to TRBJ2-3, with 11 bases fitting TRBD2. The germline V gene encodes CDR1 SQVTM and CDR2 ANQGSEA. The V segment lost 7 bases and the J segment 2 bases; nucleotides outside the gene matches: 2. The CDR3 covers 13 residues. CDR3: CSGGLADTDTQYF. The CDR3 DNA is TGCAGCGGGGGACTAGCGGACACAGATACGCAGTATTTT.

This clonotype was detected a few times. V and J are TRBV29-1 and TRBJ1-1; possibly TRBD1 for D (5 bases). The CDR3 totals 14 residues. Trimming left V 6 bases short and J 4 bases short, with 18 bases between. Germline CDR1 and CDR2: SQVTM and ANQGSEA. CDR3: CSVDAGALGTEAFF. The CDR3 region has the DNA TGCAGCGTGGACGCCGGGGCTCTTGGCACTGAAGCTTTCTTT. The full variable domain, completed using reference TRBV29-1 and TRBJ1-1, is SAVISQKPSRDICQRGTSLTIQCQVDSQVTMMFWYRQQPGQSLTLIATANQGSEATYESGFVIDKFPISRPNLTFSTLTVSNMSPEDSSIYLCSVDAGALGTEAFFGQGTRLTVV.

This clonotype was recorded a few times. The chain has TRBV6-2 or TRBV6-3 and TRBJ2-1; D is perhaps TRBD2 (5 bases). The CDR3 is 14 amino acids. Germline CDR1 is MNHEY and CDR2 is SVGEGT. The V end lost 5 bases, the J end lost 8 bases, and 16 bases lay between the germline ends. This CDR3 is CASSPRRAVDEQFF. CDR3 DNA: TGTGCCAGCAGTCCCCGGCGGGCCGTCGATGAGCAGTTCTTC.

The sample holds many counts of this clonotype. The V gene is TRBV5-5, the J gene TRBJ1-5; D is possibly TRBD1 (6 bases). Germline V gene lookup returns CDR1 SGHKS and CDR2 YYEKEE (reference sequence). V gave up 0 bases and J gave up 1 base, with 11 bases separating them. The CDR3 covers 16 residues. The CDR3 region is CASSLGGGGSNQPQHF. CDR3 in DNA: TGTGCCAGCAGCTTGGGAGGAGGGGGGAGCAATCAGCCCCAGCATTTT. The entire variable domain, with the rest obtained from reference TRBV5-5 and TRBJ1-5, is as follows: DAGVTQSPTHLIKTRGQQVTLRCSPISGHKSVSWYQQVLGQGPQFIFQYYEKEERGRGNFPDRFSARQFPNYSSELNVNALLLGDSALYLCASSLGGGGSNQPQHFGDGTRLSIL.

This clonotype was seen many times. The chain uses TRBV29-1 and TRBJ2-3, with 8 bases matching TRBD2. The germline V gene has CDR1 SQVTM and CDR2 ANQGSEA. The CDR3 has 13 residues. Trimming removed 6 bases from V and 4 bases from J; junction bases left unmatched: 6. CDR3 bases: TGCAGCGTGGGCGGGAGGCCCCCAGATACGCAGTATTTT. Amino acids: CSVGGRPPDTQYF.

The V call is TRBV20-1, the J call TRBJ2-1; D is uncertain. Germline loops: CDR1 DFQATT, CDR2 SNEGSKA (reference sequence). CDR3 size: 15 residues. V was cut by 1 base and J by 0 bases, with 10 bases left in between. The CDR3: CSARVKQSSYNEQFF. The CDR3 DNA reads TGCAGTGCTAGAGTGAAGCAGAGCTCCTACAATGAGCAGTTCTTC.

The V gene is TRBV30, the J gene TRBJ2-2; 7 bases are a match to TRBD1. This CDR3 has 15 amino acids. CDR1 is GTSNPN, CDR2 SVGIG, per germline (reference sequence). The V segment lost 2 bases and the J segment 4 bases; nucleotides outside the gene matches: 7. As DNA, the CDR3 is TGTGCCTGGAGTAGAAGAGGGGGCCTCACCGGGGAGCTGTTTTTT. Translating gives CAWSRRGGLTGELFF.